A selection of T cell receptor beta chains follows, all from one sample in a study of blood T cell repertoires in COVID-19. TCRdb's table, derived via immunoSEQ multiplex PCR, lists solely in-frame clones and lacks some. Altogether under 350,000 clones are present, about 87% being singletons, with the ten largest covering over 1%. Source material: peripheral blood. The origin of the receptors is a man in his 70s with acute or convalescent COVID-19. CDR3s include the opening cysteine and the closing phenylalanine or tryptophan. Each record gives: V gene, clone size, D gene, J gene, CDR3 DNA, CDR3 protein. A D gene is named only where the DNA matches it firmly. Clone size is given for some rows only: seen once, a few or many times, or a class if the clone is expanded.

v_gene: TRBV9
abundance: -
d_gene: TRBD2
j_gene: TRBJ2-1
CDR3nt: TGTGCCAGCAGCCCCAGGACTAGCGGGAATGAGCAGTTCTTC
CDR3aa: CASSPRTSGNEQFF

v_gene: TRBV6-5
abundance: -
d_gene: TRBD2
j_gene: TRBJ2-7
CDR3nt: TGTGCCAGCAGTACCCCCAGCGGGGGGGAGTACGAGCAGTACTTC
CDR3aa: CASSTPSGGEYEQYF

v_gene: TRBV21-1
abundance: once
d_gene: -
j_gene: TRBJ2-3
CDR3nt: TGTGCCAGCAGCCTCCGACAGGGGGCAACAGATACGCAGTATTTT
CDR3aa: CASSLRQGATDTQYF

v_gene: TRBV7-8
abundance: -
d_gene: TRBD1
j_gene: TRBJ2-5
CDR3nt: TGTGCCAGCACCATGGGACAGATCCAAGAGACCCAGTACTTC
CDR3aa: CASTMGQIQETQYF

v_gene: TRBV28
abundance: -
d_gene: -
j_gene: TRBJ1-2
CDR3nt: TGTGCCAGCGGGGGGGCTCCACCTAACTATGGCTACACCTTC
CDR3aa: CASGGAPPNYGYTF

v_gene: TRBV10-3
abundance: once
d_gene: -
j_gene: TRBJ2-1
CDR3nt: TGTGCCATCGGGACTCCGGGTGGCTACAATGAGCAGTTCTTC
CDR3aa: CAIGTPGGYNEQFF

v_gene: TRBV5-4
abundance: -
d_gene: -
j_gene: TRBJ2-3
CDR3nt: TGTGCCAGCAGCTTAGCGGTCAGCGGGTCCGGGAGCACAGATACGCAGTATTTT
CDR3aa: CASSLAVSGSGSTDTQYF

v_gene: TRBV12-3/TRBV12-4
abundance: -
d_gene: -
j_gene: TRBJ2-6
CDR3nt: TGTGCCAGCAGCCCATCTGGGGCCAACGTCCTGACTTTC
CDR3aa: CASSPSGANVLTF

v_gene: TRBV19
abundance: -
d_gene: TRBD2
j_gene: TRBJ2-2
CDR3nt: TGTGCCAGTAGCAGACGAGCGGGGGCCAACACCGGGGAGCTGTTTTTT
CDR3aa: CASSRRAGANTGELFF

v_gene: TRBV5-8
abundance: -
d_gene: -
j_gene: TRBJ2-4
CDR3nt: TGTGCCAGCAGCCTTGGACAGTCGAACATTCAGTACTTC
CDR3aa: CASSLGQSNIQYF

v_gene: TRBV6-2/TRBV6-3
abundance: once
d_gene: TRBD1
j_gene: TRBJ2-3
CDR3nt: TGTGCCAGCAGTTACTCGACAGGGGGGCAGATTACAGATACGCAGTATTTT
CDR3aa: CASSYSTGGQITDTQYF

v_gene: TRBV7-2
abundance: -
d_gene: TRBD1
j_gene: TRBJ1-1
CDR3nt: TGTGCCAGCAGCCGGACAGGGGGCGGCACTGAAGCTTTCTTT
CDR3aa: CASSRTGGGTEAFF

v_gene: TRBV28
abundance: -
d_gene: TRBD1
j_gene: TRBJ2-1
CDR3nt: TGTGCCAGCAGTTTACCGGGACAGGCTATCTACAATGAGCAGTTCTTC
CDR3aa: CASSLPGQAIYNEQFF

v_gene: TRBV19
abundance: -
d_gene: TRBD1
j_gene: TRBJ2-5
CDR3nt: TGTGCCAGTAACAGACAGGGACAAGAGACCCAGTACTTC
CDR3aa: CASNRQGQETQYF

v_gene: TRBV19
abundance: -
d_gene: -
j_gene: TRBJ1-1
CDR3nt: TGTGCCAGTAGTATAGGGGGCCCCTACCCGAACACTGAAGCTTTCTTT
CDR3aa: CASSIGGPYPNTEAFF

v_gene: TRBV2
abundance: -
d_gene: -
j_gene: TRBJ1-2
CDR3nt: TGTGCCAGCAGTGCAGGGAACTATGGCTACACCTTC
CDR3aa: CASSAGNYGYTF

v_gene: TRBV5-1
abundance: -
d_gene: TRBD2
j_gene: TRBJ2-1
CDR3nt: TGCGCCAGCAGCTTGGGGGCGGGAGAGGATGAGCAGTTCTTC
CDR3aa: CASSLGAGEDEQFF

v_gene: TRBV20-1
abundance: -
d_gene: TRBD2
j_gene: TRBJ2-3
CDR3nt: TGCAGTGCTAGTCAAGTAGCACGGGGGGCAGATACGCAGTATTTT
CDR3aa: CSASQVARGADTQYF

v_gene: TRBV2
abundance: once
d_gene: TRBD2
j_gene: TRBJ2-3
CDR3nt: TGTGCCAGCAGTGTGCGGGGGTCAGATACGCAGTATTTT
CDR3aa: CASSVRGSDTQYF

v_gene: TRBV4-1
abundance: -
d_gene: TRBD1
j_gene: TRBJ1-4
CDR3nt: TGCGCCAGCAGCCAAGAAGGTCAGGGGGGTCCCGTAAATGAAAAACTGTTTTTT
CDR3aa: CASSQEGQGGPVNEKLFF

v_gene: TRBV18
abundance: -
d_gene: -
j_gene: TRBJ1-2
CDR3nt: TGTGCCAGCTCGAGTGGACAGCTCCGGGGCTACACCTTC
CDR3aa: CASSSGQLRGYTF

v_gene: TRBV14
abundance: -
d_gene: TRBD2
j_gene: TRBJ2-3
CDR3nt: TGTGCCAGCAGCCGGTTACTAGCGACAGATACGCAGTATTTT
CDR3aa: CASSRLLATDTQYF

v_gene: TRBV6-2/TRBV6-3
abundance: -
d_gene: TRBD2
j_gene: TRBJ2-7
CDR3nt: TGTGCCAGCAGTTCCACCTCGACTAGCCCTATCTACGAGCAGTACTTC
CDR3aa: CASSSTSTSPIYEQYF

v_gene: TRBV11-2
abundance: -
d_gene: -
j_gene: TRBJ1-2
CDR3nt: TGTGCCAGCAGCTTATTAGCGACGGCGGGATATGGCTACACCTTC
CDR3aa: CASSLLATAGYGYTF

v_gene: TRBV2
abundance: -
d_gene: TRBD1
j_gene: TRBJ1-5
CDR3nt: TGTGCCAGCAAAGGGGGCACGACCCATCAGCCCCAGCATTTT
CDR3aa: CASKGGTTHQPQHF

v_gene: TRBV18
abundance: few
d_gene: -
j_gene: TRBJ1-6
CDR3nt: TGTGCCAGCTCACTTACAGAGAAACTTTCACCCCTCCACTTT
CDR3aa: CASSLTEKLSPLHF

v_gene: TRBV11-2
abundance: -
d_gene: -
j_gene: TRBJ1-1
CDR3nt: TGTGCCAGCGGCTGGGCTAACACCTACACTGAAGCTTTCTTT
CDR3aa: CASGWANTYTEAFF

v_gene: TRBV28
abundance: -
d_gene: -
j_gene: TRBJ1-5
CDR3nt: TGTGCCAGCATAGGAGGGAACAATCAGCCCCAGCATTTT
CDR3aa: CASIGGNNQPQHF

v_gene: TRBV15
abundance: -
d_gene: -
j_gene: TRBJ2-1
CDR3nt: TGTGCCACCAGCTCCCTAGCGATCACCGGTAGCAATGAGCAGTTCTTC
CDR3aa: CATSSLAITGSNEQFF

v_gene: TRBV11-3
abundance: -
d_gene: TRBD2
j_gene: TRBJ2-5
CDR3nt: TGTGCCAGCAGTAGCGGGAACCAAGAGACCCAGTACTTC
CDR3aa: CASSSGNQETQYF

v_gene: TRBV18
abundance: -
d_gene: TRBD1
j_gene: TRBJ1-6
CDR3nt: TGTGCCAGCTCACCGGGACAGGGCCTTAGGGATTCACCCCTCCACTTT
CDR3aa: CASSPGQGLRDSPLHF

v_gene: TRBV28
abundance: -
d_gene: TRBD1
j_gene: TRBJ2-7
CDR3nt: TGTGCCAGCAGTTTAAGGGGGACAGGGCCACGCTACGAGCAGTACTTC
CDR3aa: CASSLRGTGPRYEQYF

v_gene: TRBV28
abundance: once
d_gene: TRBD1
j_gene: TRBJ2-7
CDR3nt: TGTGCCAGCAGTTTATATGGACAGGGGGCTAGATACGAGCAGTACTTC
CDR3aa: CASSLYGQGARYEQYF

v_gene: TRBV28
abundance: -
d_gene: TRBD1
j_gene: TRBJ2-7
CDR3nt: TGTGCCAGCTGGGACAGGACCTACGAGCAGTACTTC
CDR3aa: CASWDRTYEQYF

v_gene: TRBV11-2
abundance: -
d_gene: TRBD2
j_gene: TRBJ2-7
CDR3nt: TGTGCCAGCAGCCTCGTGACCGTGGGGGGGTACGAGCAGTACTTC
CDR3aa: CASSLVTVGGYEQYF

v_gene: TRBV3-1/TRBV3-2
abundance: once
d_gene: -
j_gene: TRBJ1-1
CDR3nt: TGTGCCAGCAGCCCGATCGTGGGGGGGGCTGAAGCTTTCTTT
CDR3aa: CASSPIVGGAEAFF

v_gene: TRBV7-2
abundance: -
d_gene: TRBD2
j_gene: TRBJ2-7
CDR3nt: TGTGCCAGCAGCTTAGCTGGGCCGGGGGGCTACGAGCAGTACTTC
CDR3aa: CASSLAGPGGYEQYF

v_gene: TRBV7-9
abundance: -
d_gene: -
j_gene: TRBJ1-4
CDR3nt: TGTGCCAGCAGCCGCCTCGGACAGAATAATGAAAAACTGTTTTTT
CDR3aa: CASSRLGQNNEKLFF

v_gene: TRBV23-1
abundance: -
d_gene: TRBD1
j_gene: TRBJ1-1
CDR3nt: TGCGCCAGCAGTCAATCCTTTTTACGAATCACAGGGGCCATGAACACTGAAGCTTTCTTT
CDR3aa: CASSQSFLRITGAMNTEAFF

v_gene: TRBV10-2
abundance: -
d_gene: -
j_gene: TRBJ2-7
CDR3nt: TGCGCCAGCCAGGTTGCCTACGAGCAGTACTTC
CDR3aa: CASQVAYEQYF

v_gene: TRBV28
abundance: -
d_gene: -
j_gene: TRBJ1-1
CDR3nt: TGTGCCAGCAGTTTACCTATTTACAGGGTAACCACTGAAGCTTTCTTT
CDR3aa: CASSLPIYRVTTEAFF

v_gene: TRBV28
abundance: -
d_gene: TRBD2
j_gene: TRBJ2-7
CDR3nt: TGTGCCAGCAGCGGACTAGCGGGAGGTGTCCACAACGAGCAGTACTTC
CDR3aa: CASSGLAGGVHNEQYF

v_gene: TRBV21-1
abundance: few
d_gene: -
j_gene: TRBJ1-4
CDR3nt: TGTGCCAGCAGCAACGGGACACCGGCAACTAATGAAAAACTGTTTTTT
CDR3aa: CASSNGTPATNEKLFF

v_gene: TRBV4-3
abundance: once
d_gene: -
j_gene: TRBJ1-1
CDR3nt: TGCGCCAGCAGCCAATTGCGGGACACTGAAGCTTTCTTT
CDR3aa: CASSQLRDTEAFF

v_gene: TRBV5-1
abundance: -
d_gene: -
j_gene: TRBJ1-4
CDR3nt: TGCGCCAGCAGCTTGGCCAACTTGGGGGGTGAAAAACTGTTTTTT
CDR3aa: CASSLANLGGEKLFF

v_gene: TRBV11-2
abundance: -
d_gene: TRBD1
j_gene: TRBJ1-2
CDR3nt: TGTGCCAGCAGCTTAGTCGACAGGGGGCTCGGCTACACCTTC
CDR3aa: CASSLVDRGLGYTF

v_gene: TRBV27
abundance: -
d_gene: -
j_gene: TRBJ1-6
CDR3nt: TGTGCCAGCAGTTTAGGGGCAAAGGAATCACCCCTCCACTTT
CDR3aa: CASSLGAKESPLHF

v_gene: TRBV7-8
abundance: -
d_gene: -
j_gene: TRBJ1-2
CDR3nt: TGTGCCAGCAGCTTAGCTACCTCGGCGGTAGGCTACACCTTC
CDR3aa: CASSLATSAVGYTF

v_gene: TRBV23-1
abundance: once
d_gene: TRBD1
j_gene: TRBJ1-1
CDR3nt: TGCGCCAGCAGTCAAAACGGGACAGGGCCTCTAAAAGCTTTCTTT
CDR3aa: CASSQNGTGPLKAFF

v_gene: TRBV2
abundance: -
d_gene: TRBD1
j_gene: TRBJ1-5
CDR3nt: TGTGCCAGCAGTACCGGACAGGGAAATCAGCCCCAGCATTTT
CDR3aa: CASSTGQGNQPQHF

v_gene: TRBV19
abundance: -
d_gene: TRBD1
j_gene: TRBJ2-2
CDR3nt: TGTGCCAGTAGCGCCACAGGGGGCGATGTCGGGGAGCTGTTTTTT
CDR3aa: CASSATGGDVGELFF

v_gene: TRBV6-5
abundance: -
d_gene: TRBD2
j_gene: TRBJ2-6
CDR3nt: TGTGCCGTCAGCCGGGGGGGTTCTGGGGCCAACGTCCTGACTTTC
CDR3aa: CAVSRGGSGANVLTF